The 8 T cell receptor beta chains below come from one sample, sequenced in a study of T-cell memory formation after mild COVID-19. TCRdb itself ran the 5' RACE reads through MiXCR, one entry per CDR3 protein. The sample contains approximately 260,000 distinct CDR3 sequences, approximately 16% of which appear only once. The source material was PBMCs or a T cell subset sorted from them (not recorded which). These receptors were obtained from a young man who had mild COVID-19 (a few samples of this study predate the infection). Cell type and time point are not known.

In its sample, this clonotype was seen a few times. V usage is TRBV27 and J usage is TRBJ2-7, with D possibly matching TRBD1 (6 bases). Trimming removed 6 bases from V and 6 bases from J, with 18 bases in between. This CDR3 region has 14 residues. CDR1 and CDR2 (germline): MNHEY, SMNVEV (reference sequence). In nucleotides, the CDR3 is TGTGCCAGCAGCCGGTCACTGGGGGCGAGCGAGCAGTACGTC. Translated, it gives CASSRSLGASEQYV.

This clonotype turned up a few times. This chain uses TRBV7-9 with TRBJ1-1; D gene uncertain. Trimming shortened V by 7 bases and J by 1 base, and 10 bases separated the two germline ends. The CDR3 is 13 residues long. Per the germline V gene, CDR1 is SEHNR and CDR2 is FQNEAQ (reference sequence). The CDR3 DNA follows: TGTGCCAGCACCCTCGCAGCGAACACTGAAGCTTTCTTT. It encodes CASTLAANTEAFF.

The gene calls are TRBV2 and TRBJ1-2, with D unresolved. Deletions cut 2 bases from V and 1 base from J, with 11 bases between. The CDR3 consists of 15 residues. CDR1 is SNHLY and CDR2 is FYNNEI in the germline V gene. The CDR3 region has the DNA TGTGCCAGCAGTGAAAGAGGCAGAAGTAACTATGGCTACACCTTC. Translation gives CASSERGRSNYGYTF.

The rearrangement joins TRBV3-1 to TRBJ1-5; D gene ambiguous. CDR1 is LGHDT and CDR2 is YNNKEL in the germline V gene (reference sequence). V was pared by 6 bases and J by 6 bases, with 12 bases between. This CDR3 contains 13 residues. For the CDR3, the DNA is TGTGCCAGCAGTCCCCGCTCGGGTCAGCCCCAGCATTTT. Its translation: CASSPRSGQPQHF.

The sample holds many counts of this clonotype. The chain joins TRBV7-3 to TRBJ2-6; D remains unclear. Trimming shortened V by 1 base and J by 0 bases, and 1 base separated the two germline ends. Germline-derived CDR1 and CDR2 are SGHTA and FQGTGA. This CDR3 is 14 amino acids long. The CDR3 DNA follows: TGTGCCAGCAGCTTAAACTCTGGGGCCAACGTCCTGACTTTC. Translation: CASSLNSGANVLTF.

This chain joins TRBV6-2 or TRBV6-3 and TRBJ1-2; tentatively, D is TRBD1 (5 bases). The CDR3 sequence is 13 residues long. Germline V CDR1 and CDR2: MNHEY, SVGEGT. V was clipped by 5 bases and J by 8 bases, with 15 bases between them. The CDR3 DNA reads as TGTGCCAGCAGTACGAACGGGGGAAGGGGCTACACCTTC. This translates into CASSTNGGRGYTF.

The table lists this clonotype with a few counts. The chain employs TRBV4-3 and TRBJ2-3; 9 bases are shared with TRBD2. This CDR3 has 16 amino acids. J lost 3 bases, V lost 4 bases, and 8 bases had no gene match. Per the germline V gene, CDR1 is LGHNA and CDR2 is YSLEER. The CDR3 loop reads CASSLNLAGATDTQYF. The CDR3 bases are TGCGCCAGCAGCCTTAACTTAGCGGGGGCAACAGATACGCAGTATTTT.

This clonotype was picked up a small number of times. J is TRBJ1-2 and V is TRBV6-5, with D perhaps TRBD1 (5 bases). Germline-derived CDR1 and CDR2 are MNHEY and SVGAGI. V gave up 2 bases and J gave up 8 bases, with 21 bases separating them. This CDR3 region has 16 residues. The chain's CDR3 is CASSYAGTAPEEGYTF. As DNA, the CDR3 is TGTGCCAGCAGTTACGCTGGGACCGCACCGGAGGAGGGCTACACCTTC.